This T cell receptor (beta chain) is from a study of response to subunit inactivated influenza vaccine (dated by TCRdb to between 2017 and 2018). At the level of the whole study: Deep quantitative profiling of the T cell receptor repertoire was used in the study to follow responses to a trivalent subunit inactivated influenza vaccine.

The method behind the library was RT-PCR. The instrument was an Illumina HiSeq 2500. The public sequencing data were trimmed at Q25 with fastp and processed into clonotypes with MiXCR by TCRdb, which kept only in-frame beta chains. Rows are unified per CDR3 protein, each entry keeping the most common DNA and genes. This sample has approximately 500,000 distinct CDR3 sequences in its table, and about an eighth of those were observed once. Of the sample, about 12% falls within the top ten clones. Germline trimming: 3 bases from V, 5 bases from J; junction bases outside gene matches: 5. There are 13 amino acids in the CDR3, from cysteine to phenylalanine inclusive. Solely the CDR3 DNA is kept, with 39 bases framed from the first base. The germline V gene (reference sequence) sets CDR1 to DFQATT and CDR2 to SNEGSKA. The time point label for this specimen denotes: 45 days after influenza vaccine administration.

This clonotype was counted between two and nine times. Its antigen is still unknown. There are no base qualities to consult, and no much larger clone falls within one base. The investigation overall reported the following: It was suggested by the authors that each seasonal influenza vaccination may recruit only a limited number of new T cells.

The sample in question was PBMCs from blood, obtained about 40 days after vaccination. The sequence is built from TRBV20-1 and TRBJ2-5; 8 central nucleotides agree with TRBD1. This clonotype originated in a man aged 50 or older who received an inactivated influenza vaccine. Donor details come from another sample of the same person, matched by shared clones. At the DNA level, the sequence is TGCAGTGCTAGGAACAGGGGGAAGGAGACCCAGTACTTC. Its product reads: CSARNRGKETQYF.